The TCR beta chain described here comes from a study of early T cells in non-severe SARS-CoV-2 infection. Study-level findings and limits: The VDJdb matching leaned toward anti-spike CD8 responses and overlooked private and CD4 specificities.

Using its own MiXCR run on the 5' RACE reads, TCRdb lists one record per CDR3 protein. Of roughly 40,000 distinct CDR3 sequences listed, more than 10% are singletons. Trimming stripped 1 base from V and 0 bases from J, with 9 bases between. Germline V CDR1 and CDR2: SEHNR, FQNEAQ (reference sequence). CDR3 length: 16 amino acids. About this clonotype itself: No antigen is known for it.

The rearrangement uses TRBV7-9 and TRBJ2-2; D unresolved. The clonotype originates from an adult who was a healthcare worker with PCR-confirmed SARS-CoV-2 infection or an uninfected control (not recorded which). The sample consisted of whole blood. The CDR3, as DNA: TGTGCCAGCAGCTTAGGAGGTCCTACGAACACCGGGGAGCTGTTTTTT. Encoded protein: CASSLGGPTNTGELFF.